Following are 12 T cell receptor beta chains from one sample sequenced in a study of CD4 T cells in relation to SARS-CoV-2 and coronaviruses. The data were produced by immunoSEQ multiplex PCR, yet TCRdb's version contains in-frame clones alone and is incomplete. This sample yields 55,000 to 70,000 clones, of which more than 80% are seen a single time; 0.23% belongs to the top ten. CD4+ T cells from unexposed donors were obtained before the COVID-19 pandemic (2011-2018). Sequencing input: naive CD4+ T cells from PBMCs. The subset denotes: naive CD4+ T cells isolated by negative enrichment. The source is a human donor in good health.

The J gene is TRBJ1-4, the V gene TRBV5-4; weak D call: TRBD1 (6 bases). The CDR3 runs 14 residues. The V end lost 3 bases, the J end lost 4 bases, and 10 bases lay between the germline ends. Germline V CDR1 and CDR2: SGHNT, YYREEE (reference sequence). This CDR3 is CASSSGQNNEKLFF. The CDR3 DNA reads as TGTGCCAGCAGCTCAGGACAGAATAATGAAAAACTGTTTTTT.

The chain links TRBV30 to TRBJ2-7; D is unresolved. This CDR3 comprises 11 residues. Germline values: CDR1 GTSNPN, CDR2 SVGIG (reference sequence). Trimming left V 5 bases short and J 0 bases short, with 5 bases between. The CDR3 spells CAWRGSYEQYF. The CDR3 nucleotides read TGTGCCTGGCGAGGCTCCTACGAGCAGTACTTC.

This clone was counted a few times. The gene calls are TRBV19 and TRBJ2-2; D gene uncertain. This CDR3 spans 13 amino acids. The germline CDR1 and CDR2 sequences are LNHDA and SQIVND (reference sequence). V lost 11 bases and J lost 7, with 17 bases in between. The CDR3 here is CAGSARFLGELFF. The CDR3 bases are TGTGCCGGAAGCGCCCGATTCCTCGGGGAGCTGTTTTTT.

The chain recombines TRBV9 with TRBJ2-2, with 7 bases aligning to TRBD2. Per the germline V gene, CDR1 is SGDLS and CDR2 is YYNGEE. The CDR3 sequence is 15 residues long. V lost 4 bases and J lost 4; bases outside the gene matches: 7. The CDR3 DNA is TGTGCCAGCAGCCTCAGGACTAGTAGCACCGGGGAGCTGTTTTTT. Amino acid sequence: CASSLRTSSTGELFF.

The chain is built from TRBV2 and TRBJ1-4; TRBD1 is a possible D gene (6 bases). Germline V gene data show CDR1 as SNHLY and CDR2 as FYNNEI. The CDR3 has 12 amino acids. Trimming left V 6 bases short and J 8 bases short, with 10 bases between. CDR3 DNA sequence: TGTGCCAGCAGCACTGGACAGGAAAAACTGTTTTTT. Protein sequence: CASSTGQEKLFF. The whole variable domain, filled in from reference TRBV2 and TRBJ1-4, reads EPEVTQTPSHQVTQMGQEVILRCVPISNHLYFYWYRQILGQKVEFLVSFYNNEISEKSEIFDDQFSVERPDGSNFTLKIRSTKLEDSAMYFCASSTGQEKLFFGSGTQLSVL.

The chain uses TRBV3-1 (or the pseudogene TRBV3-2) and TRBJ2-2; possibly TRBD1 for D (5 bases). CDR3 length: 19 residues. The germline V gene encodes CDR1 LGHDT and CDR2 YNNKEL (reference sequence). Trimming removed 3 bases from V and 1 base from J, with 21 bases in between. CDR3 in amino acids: CASSHRSSQTGKNTGELFF. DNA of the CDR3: TGTGCCAGCAGCCACCGCAGTTCCCAAACAGGAAAGAACACCGGGGAGCTGTTTTTT.

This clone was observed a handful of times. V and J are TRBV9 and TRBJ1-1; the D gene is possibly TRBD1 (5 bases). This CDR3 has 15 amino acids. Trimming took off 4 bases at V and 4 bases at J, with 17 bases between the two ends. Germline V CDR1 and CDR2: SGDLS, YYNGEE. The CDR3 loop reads CASSFSTGNPTEAFF. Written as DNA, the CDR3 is TGTGCCAGCAGCTTCTCAACAGGAAACCCCACTGAAGCTTTCTTT. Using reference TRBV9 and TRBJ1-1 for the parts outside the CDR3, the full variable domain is DSGVTQTPKHLITATGQRVTLRCSPRSGDLSVYWYQQSLDQGLQFLIQYYNGEERAKGNILERFSAQQFPDLHSELNLSSLELGDSALYFCASSFSTGNPTEAFFGQGTRLTVV.

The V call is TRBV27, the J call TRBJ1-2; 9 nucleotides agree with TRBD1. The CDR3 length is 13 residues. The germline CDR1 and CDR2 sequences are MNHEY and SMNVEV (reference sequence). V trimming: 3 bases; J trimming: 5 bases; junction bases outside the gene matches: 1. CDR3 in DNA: TGTGCCAGCAGTTTCGGACAGGGGTATGGCTACACCTTC. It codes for CASSFGQGYGYTF.

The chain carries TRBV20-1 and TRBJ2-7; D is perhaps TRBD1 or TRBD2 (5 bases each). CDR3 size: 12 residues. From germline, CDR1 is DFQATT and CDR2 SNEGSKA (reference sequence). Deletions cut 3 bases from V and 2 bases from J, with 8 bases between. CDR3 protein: CSASMGAYEQYF. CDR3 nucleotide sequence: TGCAGTGCTAGTATGGGGGCCTACGAGCAGTACTTC.

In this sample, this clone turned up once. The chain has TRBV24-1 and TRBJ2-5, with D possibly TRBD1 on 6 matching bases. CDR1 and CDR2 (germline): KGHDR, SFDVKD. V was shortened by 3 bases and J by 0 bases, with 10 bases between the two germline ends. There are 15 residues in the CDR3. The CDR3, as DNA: TGTGCCACCAGTGATACAACAGGGTACCAAGAGACCCAGTACTTC. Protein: CATSDTTGYQETQYF.

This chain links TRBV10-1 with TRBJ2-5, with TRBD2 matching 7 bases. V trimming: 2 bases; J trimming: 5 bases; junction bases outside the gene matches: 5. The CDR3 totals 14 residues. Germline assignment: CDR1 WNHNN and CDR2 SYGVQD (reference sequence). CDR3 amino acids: CASSERGEAETQYF. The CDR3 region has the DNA TGCGCCAGCAGTGAGCGGGGGGAAGCGGAGACCCAGTACTTC.

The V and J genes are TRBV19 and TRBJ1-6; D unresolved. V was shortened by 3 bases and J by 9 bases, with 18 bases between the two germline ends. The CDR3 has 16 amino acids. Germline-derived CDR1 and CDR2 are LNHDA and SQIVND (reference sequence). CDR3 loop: CASSIVIGGRASPLHF. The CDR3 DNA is TGTGCCAGTAGTATCGTGATTGGCGGAAGGGCTTCACCCCTCCACTTT.